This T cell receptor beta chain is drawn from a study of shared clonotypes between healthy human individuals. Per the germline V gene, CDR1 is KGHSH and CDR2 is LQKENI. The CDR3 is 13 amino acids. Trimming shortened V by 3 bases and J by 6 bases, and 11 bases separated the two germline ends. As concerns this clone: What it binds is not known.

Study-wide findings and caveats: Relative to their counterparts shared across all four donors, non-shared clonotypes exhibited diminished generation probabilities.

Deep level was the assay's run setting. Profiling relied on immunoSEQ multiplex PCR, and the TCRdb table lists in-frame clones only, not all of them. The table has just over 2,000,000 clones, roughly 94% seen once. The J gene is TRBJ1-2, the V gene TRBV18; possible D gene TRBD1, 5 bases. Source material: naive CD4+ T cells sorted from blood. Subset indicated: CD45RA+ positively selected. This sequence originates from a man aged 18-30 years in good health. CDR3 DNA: TGTGCCAGCTCACCTTCCCGGGGGGATGGCTACACCTTC. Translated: CASSPSRGDGYTF.